The T cell receptor beta chain described here comes from a study of T cells in Graves' hyperthyroidism and ophthalmopathy. For the diagnoses, clinical symptoms, serum thyroxine and TRAb, thyroid ultrasound and orbital computed tomography were used. Amplified regions were TCR beta CDR3 sequences from RNA transcripts. TCR CDR3 underwent first-round RT-PCR with the HTBI primer set. TCRdb itself ran the multiplex PCR reads through MiXCR, one entry per CDR3 protein. The data hold 500,000 to 550,000 distinct CDR3 sequences, with around 20% observed a single time. The CDR3 totals 15 residues. V was cut by 2 bases and J by 8 bases, with 18 bases left in between.

This receptor was obtained from a man aged 18 to 29 with Graves' hyperthyroidism. The rearrangement joins TRBV12-3 or TRBV12-4 to TRBJ1-2; D is possibly TRBD1 (6 bases). Source material: blood. In DNA, the CDR3 is TGTGCCAGCAGTTTAAAGGGCCACAGGGTAGGCGGCTACACCTTC. As protein: CASSLKGHRVGGYTF.